This is a list of T cell receptor beta chains from one sample in a study of T cell changes during pregnancy in multiple sclerosis. The protocol was immunoSEQ multiplex PCR, while the TCRdb copy is restricted to in-frame clones and leaves out a portion. The data show around 84,000 clones, 90% to 95% seen once. The specimen was peripheral blood, collected in the second trimester of pregnancy. The receptors shown here come from a female donor in good health, enrolled as a control in a pregnancy study. Both conserved end residues are trimmed from each CDR3.

V | CDR3
TRBV2 | ASSEDRGGSEKLF
TRBV5-1 | ASSLAGTGNTEAF
TRBV4-1 | ASSQDRGSGSWETQY
TRBV13 | ASSLGDRGHEQY
TRBV2 | ASFRTDTQY
TRBV7-6 | ASSPDQGPYEQY
TRBV19 | ASSAQGRGYEQY
TRBV27 | ASSLFPDRVGGGYT
TRBV5-5 | ASRPGLQETQY
TRBV5-6 | ASSLGSGTSNEKLF
TRBV28 | ASSLMPSGSYEQY
TRBV4-1 | ASSQDSPGGGTGELF
TRBV28 | ASRASAGIARDTQY
TRBV7-2 | ASSLSGVTSNQPQH
TRBV4-2 | ASSQDTWQPQH
TRBV4-1 | ASSQDRASSYNEQF
TRBV10-3 | AIREGQYNEQF
TRBV10-3 | AISDIGGQF
TRBV2 | ASSGGTLSYEQY
TRBV2 | ASILTGVSTDTQY
TRBV2 | ASSGRGNHQPQH
TRBV7-2 | ASSFSSGGYTGELF
TRBV6-5 | ASSLGQASYEQY
TRBV5-1 | ASSRKGENTEAF
TRBV5-4 | ASSLGGGYSYNEQF
TRBV2 | ASSRDRGGNQPQH
TRBV28 | ASSLATRDEQY
TRBV5-6 | ASSLASGGTNEKLF
TRBV5-4 | ASSLRQGGETQY
TRBV7-8 | ASSVSGTGVWNEQF
TRBV2 | ASSAIWTSGPGFYEQY
TRBV11-2 | ASSLQGPRTTEAF
TRBV5-1 | ASSLEAGAGDTQY
TRBV7-9 | ASSLGLAGGYLDNEQF
TRBV6-5 | ASSYSGGGTEAF
TRBV7-8 | ASTRAYSGNTEAF
TRBV7-8 | ASSLARLAGVVEQF
TRBV2 | ASSEFEGATAEAF
TRBV10-1 | ASSESHRRGRTTDTQY
TRBV28 | ASRSPGRGELF
TRBV15 | ATSEDRLDEQY
TRBV4-1 | ASSQDAGRYEQY
TRBV29-1 | SAFDSLLEKLF
TRBV30 | AWSYGLAGGVGTDTQY
TRBV5-1 | ASSNHPQSATDTQY